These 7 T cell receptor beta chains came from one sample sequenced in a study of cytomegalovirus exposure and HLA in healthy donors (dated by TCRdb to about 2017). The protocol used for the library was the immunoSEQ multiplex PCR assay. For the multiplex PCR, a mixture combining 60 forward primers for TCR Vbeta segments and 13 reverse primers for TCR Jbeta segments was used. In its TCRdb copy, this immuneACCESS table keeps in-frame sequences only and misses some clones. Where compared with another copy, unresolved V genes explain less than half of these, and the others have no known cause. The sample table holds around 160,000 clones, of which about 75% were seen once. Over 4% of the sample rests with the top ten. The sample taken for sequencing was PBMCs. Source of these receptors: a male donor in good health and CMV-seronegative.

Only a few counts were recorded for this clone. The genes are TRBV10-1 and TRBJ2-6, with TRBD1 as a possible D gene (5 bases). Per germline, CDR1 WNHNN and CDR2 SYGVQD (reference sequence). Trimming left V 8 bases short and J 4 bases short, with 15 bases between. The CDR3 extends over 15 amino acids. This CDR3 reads CASPTQGPGANVLTF. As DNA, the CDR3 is TGCGCCAGCCCGACCCAGGGTCCCGGGGCCAACGTCCTGACTTTC.

The CDR3 is CASSTLRVSSEQYF. The CDR3 region has the DNA TGTGCCAGCAGTACCCTCCGCGTTAGCTCCGAGCAGTACTTC. V usage is TRBV6-5 and J usage is TRBJ2-7; D gene uncertain. Germline CDR1 is MNHEY and CDR2 is SVGAGI. Trimming removed 5 bases from V and 6 bases from J, with 17 bases in between. This CDR3 is built from 14 residues.

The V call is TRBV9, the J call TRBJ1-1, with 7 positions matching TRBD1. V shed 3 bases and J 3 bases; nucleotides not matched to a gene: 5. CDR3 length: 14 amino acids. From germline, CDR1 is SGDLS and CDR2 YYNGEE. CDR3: CASSGNRGDTEAFF. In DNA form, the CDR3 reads TGTGCCAGCAGCGGTAACAGGGGAGACACTGAAGCTTTCTTT.

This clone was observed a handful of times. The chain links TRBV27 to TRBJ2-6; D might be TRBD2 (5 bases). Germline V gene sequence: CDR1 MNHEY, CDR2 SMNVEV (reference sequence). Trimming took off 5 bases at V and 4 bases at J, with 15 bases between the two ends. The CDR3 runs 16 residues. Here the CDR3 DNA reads TGTGCCAGCAGTCAGCCGATCACGGGAGGGGCCAACGTCCTGACTTTC. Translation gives CASSQPITGGANVLTF.

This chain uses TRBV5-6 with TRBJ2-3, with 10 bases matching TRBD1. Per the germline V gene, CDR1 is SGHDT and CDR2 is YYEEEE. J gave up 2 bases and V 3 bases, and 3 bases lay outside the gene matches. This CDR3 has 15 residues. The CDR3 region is CASSWGQGPTDTQYF. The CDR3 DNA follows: TGTGCCAGCAGCTGGGGACAGGGGCCCACAGATACGCAGTATTTT.

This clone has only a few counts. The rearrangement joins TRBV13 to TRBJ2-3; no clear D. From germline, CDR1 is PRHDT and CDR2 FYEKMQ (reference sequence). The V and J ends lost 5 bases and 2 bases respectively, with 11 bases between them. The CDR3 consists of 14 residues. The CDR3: CASSQAPSTDTQYF. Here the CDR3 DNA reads TGTGCCAGCAGCCAAGCCCCTTCCACAGATACGCAGTATTTT.

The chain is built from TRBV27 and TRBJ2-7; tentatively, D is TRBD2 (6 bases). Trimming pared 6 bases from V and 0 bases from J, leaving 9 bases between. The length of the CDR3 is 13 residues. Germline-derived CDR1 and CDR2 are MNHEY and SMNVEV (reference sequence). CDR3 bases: TGTGCCAGCAGGGGGGGTTCCTCCTACGAGCAGTACTTC. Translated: CASRGGSSYEQYF.